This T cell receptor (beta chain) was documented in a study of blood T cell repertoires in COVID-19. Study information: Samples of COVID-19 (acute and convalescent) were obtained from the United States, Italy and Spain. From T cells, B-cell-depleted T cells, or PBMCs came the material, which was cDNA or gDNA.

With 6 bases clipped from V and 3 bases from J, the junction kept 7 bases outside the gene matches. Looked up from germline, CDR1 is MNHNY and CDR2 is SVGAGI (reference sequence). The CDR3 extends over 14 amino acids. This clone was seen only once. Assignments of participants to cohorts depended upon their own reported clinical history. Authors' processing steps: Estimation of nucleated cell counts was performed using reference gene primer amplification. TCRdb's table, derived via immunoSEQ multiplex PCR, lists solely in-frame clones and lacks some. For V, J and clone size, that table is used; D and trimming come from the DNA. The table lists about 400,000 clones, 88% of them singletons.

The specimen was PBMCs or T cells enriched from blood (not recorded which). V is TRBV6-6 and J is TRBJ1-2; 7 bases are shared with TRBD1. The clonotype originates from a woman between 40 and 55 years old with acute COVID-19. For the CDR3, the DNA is TGTGCCAGCAGAAAGGAGGGGGCGGACTATGGCTACACCTTC. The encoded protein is CASRKEGADYGYTF.